The TCR beta chain described here comes from a study of PD-L1 blockade in urothelial cancer. Here immunoSEQ multiplex PCR was the method, and the copy in TCRdb shows in-frame clones only, minus some. Here the sample spans under 120,000 clones, approximately 86% being singletons. This CDR3 spans 14 amino acids. Trimming shortened V by 3 bases and J by 7 bases, and 12 bases separated the two germline ends. In germline, CDR1 is MGHRA, CDR2 YSYEKL. The specimen comprised PBMCs, sampled around atezolizumab (anti-PD-L1) treatment. The receptor's source is a man in his fifties or sixties with urothelial cancer. This chain joins TRBV4-1 and TRBJ1-4, with a weak D call TRBD1 (5 bases). The CDR3: CASSHAGVGEKLFF. Here the CDR3 DNA reads TGCGCCAGCAGCCACGCGGGGGTAGGTGAAAAACTGTTTTTT.